The 28 T cell receptor beta chains in this list originate from one sample, sequenced in a study of blood T cell repertoires in COVID-19. Libraries were prepared by immunoSEQ multiplex PCR; TCRdb keeps only in-frame clonotypes and omits some of them. The sample lists hundreds of thousands of clones; roughly 80% were seen once. Sequenced input: peripheral blood. Every receptor here comes from a man under 40 with active or convalescent COVID-19.

The gene calls are TRBV19 and TRBJ2-1; 16 bases are a match to TRBD2. There are 19 residues in the CDR3. V shed 5 bases and J 7 bases; nucleotides not matched to a gene: 14. From germline, CDR1 is LNHDA and CDR2 SQIVND (reference sequence). The CDR3 loop is CASSPTGTSGRARGNEQFF. Here the CDR3 DNA reads TGTGCCAGTAGTCCCACCGGGACTAGCGGGAGGGCCAGGGGGAATGAGCAGTTCTTC. The full variable domain, completed using reference TRBV19 and TRBJ2-1, is DGGITQSPKYLFRKEGQNVTLSCEQNLNHDAMYWYRQDPGQGLRLIYYSQIVNDFQKGDIAEGYSVSREKKESFPLTVTSAQKNPTAFYLCASSPTGTSGRARGNEQFFGPGTRLTVL.

V and J are TRBV5-5 and TRBJ2-3; D possibly corresponds to TRBD2 (5 bases). Germline V gene data show CDR1 as SGHKS and CDR2 as YYEKEE (reference sequence). The CDR3 length is 14 residues. Deletions cut 1 base from V and 5 bases from J, with 11 bases between. CDR3: CASSLSGMIDTQYF. The CDR3 DNA reads TGTGCCAGCAGCTTGTCGGGGATGATAGATACGCAGTATTTT.

The chain is built from TRBV4-1 and TRBJ2-1, with D maybe TRBD1 (6 bases). V was shortened by 1 base and J by 7 bases, with 8 bases between the two germline ends. This CDR3 has 13 residues. CDR1 and CDR2 (germline): MGHRA, YSYEKL. CDR3 region: CASSQADSNEQFF. DNA for the CDR3: TGCGCCAGCAGCCAAGCGGACAGTAATGAGCAGTTCTTC.

This clone has only a few counts. In DNA form, the CDR3 reads TGTGCCACCAGTCGGGACAAATCCACCGGGGAGCTGTTTTTT. Protein product: CATSRDKSTGELFF. The chain employs TRBV24-1 and TRBJ2-2, with a possible D match to TRBD1 (6 bases). The ends were cut back, 6 bases at V and 4 bases at J, with 11 bases in the middle. Germline V gene lookup returns CDR1 KGHDR and CDR2 SFDVKD. The CDR3 covers 14 residues.

CDR3 sequence (DNA): TGTGCCAGCAGCCTCACTAGCGGGGGGGGCTCAGAGACCCAGTACTTC. It is translated as CASSLTSGGGSETQYF. The chain joins TRBV3-1 (or the pseudogene TRBV3-2) to TRBJ2-5; 13 bases fit TRBD2. V gave up 4 bases and J gave up 4 bases; unmatched junction bases: 6. The germline gives CDR1 LGHDT, CDR2 YNNKEL (reference sequence). The length of the CDR3 is 16 residues.

V is TRBV28 and J is TRBJ2-1, with 9 bases aligning to TRBD2. The V gene's germline CDR1 is MDHEN and CDR2 SYDVKM. The CDR3 is made up of 14 amino acids. Losses at the gene ends were 10 bases for V and 1 base for J; bases not matched to a gene: 5. For the CDR3, the DNA is TGTGCCATCCTCAGCGGGAGGTCCTACAATGAGCAGTTCTTC. Translating gives CAILSGRSYNEQFF.

The chain carries TRBV6-5 and TRBJ1-6; 8 nucleotides agree with TRBD1. This CDR3 spans 14 amino acids. Germline CDR1 is MNHEY and CDR2 is SVGAGI. Losses at the gene ends were 7 bases for V and 10 bases for J; bases not matched to a gene: 9. This chain's CDR3 is CASTPDRASSPLHF. The CDR3 DNA follows: TGTGCCAGCACCCCGGACAGGGCGTCCTCACCCCTCCACTTT.

The CDR3 DNA follows: TGTGCCAGCAGTCCGGGTGCAGGGGGTCGGGATACGCAGTATTTT. This translates into CASSPGAGGRDTQYF. The J gene is TRBJ2-3, the V gene TRBV7-2; 7 bases match TRBD1. Germline V lookup: CDR1 SGHTA, CDR2 FQGNSA. The ends lost 6 bases at V and 6 bases at J; junction bases unmatched: 12. This CDR3 contains 15 residues.

In its sample, this clone was seen a few times. The CDR3 DNA is TGTGCCAGCCACCCCGGGTGGGGCAATCAGCCCCAGCATTTT. This sequence encodes CASHPGWGNQPQHF. This rearrangement joins TRBV27 to TRBJ1-5; D not resolved. This CDR3 comprises 14 residues. V was shortened by 8 bases and J by 2 bases, with 13 bases between the two germline ends. Per the germline V gene, CDR1 is MNHEY and CDR2 is SMNVEV (reference sequence).

The chain uses TRBV7-9 and TRBJ2-2; the match to TRBD2 covers 8 bases. CDR1 and CDR2 from the germline V gene are SEHNR and FQNEAQ (reference sequence). The CDR3 runs to 15 residues. The V and J ends lost 3 bases and 4 bases, in that order; junction bases with no gene match: 4. The DNA for the CDR3 is TGTGCCAGCAGCTTCGGCGGGGGGTTCACCGGGGAGCTGTTTTTT. It translates to CASSFGGGFTGELFF. The variable domain in full, with the rest retrieved from reference TRBV7-9 and TRBJ2-2, is DTGVSQNPRHKITKRGQNVTFRCDPISEHNRLYWYRQTLGQGPEFLTYFQNEAQLEKSRLLSDRFSAERPKGSFSTLEIQRTEQGDSAMYLCASSFGGGFTGELFFGEGSRLTVL.

The gene calls are TRBV4-2 and TRBJ1-6, with 9 bases matching TRBD1. CDR1 is LGHNA, CDR2 YNFKEQ, per germline. The V segment lost 0 bases and the J segment 10 bases; nucleotides outside the gene matches: 4. The CDR3 has 15 amino acids. CDR3 protein: CASSQERTGVSPLHF. CDR3 coding DNA: TGTGCCAGCAGCCAAGAGAGGACAGGGGTGTCACCCCTCCACTTT.

In DNA, the CDR3 is TGTGCCAGCAGCCAAGATCTGGACAGGAACACCGGGGAGCTGTTTTTT. Encoded protein: CASSQDLDRNTGELFF. V gene TRBV14 combines with J gene TRBJ2-2, with D possibly TRBD1 on 6 matching bases. V lost 0 bases and J 1 base, leaving 9 bases between the germline ends. There are 16 residues in the CDR3. CDR1 SGHDN and CDR2 FVKESK come from the germline V gene.

The table lists this clone with a count of one. The J gene is TRBJ1-2, the V gene TRBV6-5; 12 bases match TRBD1. V lost 7 bases to trimming and J lost 8 bases; unmatched junction nucleotides: 8. CDR3 length: 14 amino acids. CDR1 is MNHEY, CDR2 SVGAGI, per germline. The DNA of the CDR3 is TGTGCCAGCATTACCCGGGACAGGGGGCCGGGCTACACCTTC. Amino acids: CASITRDRGPGYTF.

The chain uses TRBV9 and TRBJ2-3, with 7 bases lining up with TRBD2. The CDR3 consists of 14 residues. The V and J ends lost 7 bases and 0 bases, in that order; junction bases with no gene match: 5. From germline, CDR1 is SGDLS and CDR2 YYNGEE. CDR3 sequence (DNA): TGTGCCAGCGGGAGGGTAAGAAGCACAGATACGCAGTATTTT. It specifies CASGRVRSTDTQYF.

This chain uses TRBV5-1 with TRBJ2-2; a weak D match, TRBD2 (6 bases). The V and J ends lost 7 bases and 3 bases respectively, with 22 bases between them. Germline V gives CDR1 SGHRS, CDR2 YFSETQ. This CDR3 contains 17 residues. The chain's CDR3 is CASVPTIGGAYTGELFF. For the CDR3, the DNA is TGCGCCAGCGTCCCAACAATCGGAGGGGCTTACACCGGGGAGCTGTTTTTT.

This chain connects TRBV28 to TRBJ2-7, with 11 bases aligning to TRBD1. The CDR3 has 15 residues. The junction had 2 bases not matched to a gene; V was cut back by 2 bases and J by 2 bases. The V gene's germline CDR1 is MDHEN and CDR2 SYDVKM. CDR3 loop: CASSLGGQGAYEQYF. In nucleotides, the CDR3 is TGTGCCAGCAGTTTAGGGGGACAGGGGGCCTACGAGCAGTACTTC.

The V call is TRBV5-1, the J call TRBJ1-1, with 9 bases matching TRBD1. The V gene end was trimmed by 1 base and the J gene end by 5 bases; junction bases not matched to a gene: 6. This CDR3 is built from 15 residues. The germline CDR1 and CDR2 sequences are SGHRS and YFSETQ. The CDR3 reads CASSLLLTGGTEAFF. In DNA, the CDR3 is TGCGCCAGCAGCTTGTTGCTGACAGGGGGGACTGAAGCTTTCTTT.

The chain recombines TRBV6-2 or TRBV6-3 with TRBJ1-1; TRBD1 matches at 9 bases. Germline V lookup: CDR1 MNHEY, CDR2 SVGEGT. Trimming took 5 bases from V and 0 from J; bases not matched to a gene: 7. The CDR3 loop spans 16 amino acids. This CDR3 reads CASSPDRGGVNTEAFF. CDR3 nucleotides: TGTGCCAGCAGTCCCGACAGGGGGGGGGTGAACACTGAAGCTTTCTTT.

The chain couples TRBV4-1 to TRBJ2-5; 16 nucleotides align to TRBD2. The length of the CDR3 is 16 residues. Germline V CDR1 and CDR2: MGHRA, YSYEKL. The trim removed 3 bases at V and 2 bases at J, leaving 0 bases unmatched. This chain's CDR3 is CASSQGLAGGQETQYF. The CDR3 nucleotides read TGCGCCAGCAGCCAGGGACTAGCGGGAGGGCAAGAGACCCAGTACTTC.

The chain employs TRBV25-1 and TRBJ2-7; D uncertain. Germline V gene data show CDR1 as MGHDK and CDR2 as SYGVNS. Trimming left V 8 bases short and J 5 bases short, with 13 bases between. There are 12 residues in the CDR3. This chain's CDR3 is CASGPMRHEQYF. Here the CDR3 DNA reads TGTGCCAGCGGCCCCATGAGGCACGAGCAGTACTTC.

The chain recombines TRBV6-1 with TRBJ1-5; tentatively, D is TRBD1 (6 bases). The CDR3 runs 14 residues. The germline V gene encodes CDR1 MNHNS and CDR2 SASEGT. The V end was cut by 2 bases, the J end by 7 bases, with 12 bases between. The CDR3 region has the DNA TGTGCCAGCAGTGAATCCGGGGGGCGGCAGCCCCAGCATTTT. Translated: CASSESGGRQPQHF.

V is TRBV3-1 (or the pseudogene TRBV3-2) and J is TRBJ1-1; the D is unclear. Per the germline V gene, CDR1 is LGHDT and CDR2 is YNNKEL (reference sequence). The CDR3 has 15 amino acids. V gave up 4 bases and J gave up 4 bases, with 16 bases separating them. CDR3 nucleotides: TGTGCCAGCAGCCGCGCCTCTGGTTCGGGCACTGAAGCTTTCTTT. Translation gives CASSRASGSGTEAFF.

V usage is TRBV13 and J usage is TRBJ1-1, with D unresolved. Germline CDR1 and CDR2: PRHDT and FYEKMQ (reference sequence). The CDR3 has 17 amino acids. With 1 base removed from V and 2 bases from J, the gap between germline ends came to 17 bases. CDR3: CASSLEMRDSDNTEAFF. Here the CDR3 DNA reads TGTGCCAGCAGCTTAGAAATGAGGGATTCGGACAACACTGAAGCTTTCTTT.

The chain couples TRBV23-1 to TRBJ1-1, with a tentative D call TRBD1 (5 bases). TRBV23-1 is marked as an open reading frame, function uncertain. V lost 0 bases and J lost 0, with 11 bases in between. The CDR3 runs to 16 residues. The CDR3 loop is CASSQSGPGLNTEAFF. DNA for the CDR3: TGCGCCAGCAGTCAATCGGGCCCAGGGTTGAACACTGAAGCTTTCTTT.

CDR3 in amino acids: CASSFSPTGSSYNEQFF. CDR3 bases: TGCGCCAGCAGCTTTTCCCCGACCGGGTCCTCCTACAATGAGCAGTTCTTC. V gene TRBV5-1 combines with J gene TRBJ2-1, with unresolved D. This CDR3 spans 17 amino acids. Germline lookup yields CDR1 SGHRS and CDR2 YFSETQ. The V end was cut by 2 bases, the J end by 0 bases, with 15 bases between. Complete variable domain (other parts from reference TRBV5-1 and TRBJ2-1): KAGVTQTPRYLIKTRGQQVTLSCSPISGHRSVSWYQQTPGQGLQFLFEYFSETQRNKGNFPGRFSGRQFSNSRSEMNVSTLELGDSALYLCASSFSPTGSSYNEQFFGPGTRLTVL.

The chain has TRBV6-5 and TRBJ2-2, with 7 bases identical to TRBD1. The CDR3 spans 13 residues. CDR1 is MNHEY and CDR2 is SVGAGI in the germline V gene. The V and J ends lost 6 bases and 5 bases, in that order; junction bases with no gene match: 3. In DNA form, the CDR3 reads TGTGCCAGCAGACCACAGGGGACCGGGGAGCTGTTTTTT. This encodes CASRPQGTGELFF.

This clone has a handful of counts. The chain carries TRBV11-2 and TRBJ1-2; perhaps TRBD1 as D (5 bases). The CDR3 contains 14 residues. V shed 5 bases and J shed 7 bases, with 17 bases lying between them. Per germline, CDR1 SGHAT and CDR2 FQNNGV. CDR3 sequence reads: CASSVTPGGGGYTF. Written as DNA, the CDR3 is TGTGCCAGCAGCGTCACACCCGGGGGGGGTGGCTACACCTTC.

This clone was picked up one time. The CDR3 DNA reads as TGTGCCAGCAGCGCCGGGACAGACTCTGGAAACACCATATATTTT. Translation: CASSAGTDSGNTIYF. The chain joins TRBV5-5 to TRBJ1-3; 7 bases are a match to TRBD1. V was clipped by 4 bases and J by 0 bases; unmatched bases: 4. This CDR3 spans 15 amino acids. Germline lookup yields CDR1 SGHKS and CDR2 YYEKEE (reference sequence). Together with reference TRBV5-5 and TRBJ1-3, the CDR3 gives the full variable domain: DAGVTQSPTHLIKTRGQQVTLRCSPISGHKSVSWYQQVLGQGPQFIFQYYEKEERGRGNFPDRFSARQFPNYSSELNVNALLLGDSALYLCASSAGTDSGNTIYFGEGSWLTVV.